This TCR beta chain was recorded in a study of shared T cell receptors in the human thymus. The protocol was immunoSEQ multiplex PCR, while the TCRdb copy is restricted to in-frame clones and leaves out a portion. The sample has hundreds of thousands of clones, 70% to 90% seen once; the top ten hold approximately 0.011%. The junction had 10 bases not matched to a gene; V was cut back by 0 bases and J by 7 bases. Germline assignment: CDR1 LGHNA and CDR2 YSLEER. The CDR3 runs to 17 residues. This sample was shared with a second study, whose subject was human thymus T cells. Per that study: Finnish infants who were healthy and having corrective surgery for congenital heart defects made up the donors.

The source of this sequence is a boy less than two years old with a congenital heart defect. This chain uses TRBV4-3 with TRBJ2-1; 9 bases fit TRBD2. The sequenced sample was thymocytes. The CDR3 protein is CASSQEGAAGGRNEQFF. The CDR3 nucleotides read TGCGCCAGCAGCCAAGAAGGGGCAGCGGGAGGAAGAAATGAGCAGTTCTTC.